The 25 T cell receptor beta chains in this list originate from one sample, sequenced in a study of vaccination and CD4 T cells after COVID-19. The treatment was: approximately 10-day PBMC culture with coronavirus spike peptide pools or control peptides (ViraFEST assay). The assay that was used to sequence DNA from cultured CD4+ T cells was the Oncomine TCR Beta short-read assay. A single record per CDR3 protein comes from TCRdb applying MiXCR to the PCR reads. Here the sample spans around 4,500 distinct CDR3 sequences, less than 60% being singletons. Antigens of these TCRs are unknown. Sequenced material: CD4+ T cells from blood, cultured in vitro. The receptors derive from a human donor who had recovered from COVID-19.

This chain connects TRBV18 to TRBJ1-2; D unresolved. The germline gives CDR1 KGHSH, CDR2 LQKENI. The V end lost 5 bases, the J end lost 5 bases, and 15 bases lay between the germline ends. CDR3 length: 14 amino acids. The CDR3 region is CASSDDLIGYGYTF. CDR3 sequence (DNA): TGTGCCAGCTCAGACGACCTGATCGGTTATGGCTACACCTTC. Full variable domain (remainder filled in from reference TRBV18 and TRBJ1-2): NAGVMQNPRHLVRRRGQEARLRCSPMKGHSHVYWYRQLPEEGLKFMVYLQKENIIDESGMPKERFSAEFPKEGPSILRIQQVVRGDSAAYFCASSDDLIGYGYTFGSGTRLTVV.

V and J are TRBV28 and TRBJ1-1; D is unclear. The V end was cut by 4 bases, the J end by 0 bases, with 6 bases between. Germline V lookup: CDR1 MDHEN, CDR2 SYDVKM. The CDR3 contains 13 residues. The CDR3 bases are TGTGCCAGCAGTTCCGGGCTGAACACTGAAGCTTTCTTT. This sequence encodes CASSSGLNTEAFF.

This clonotype was observed a few times. The J gene is TRBJ2-1, the V gene TRBV20-1, with 16 bases lining up with TRBD2. Per the germline V gene, CDR1 is DFQATT and CDR2 is SNEGSKA (reference sequence). CDR3 length: 20 residues. The junction had 14 bases not matched to a gene; V was cut back by 2 bases and J by 4 bases. The DNA of the CDR3 is TGCAGTGCTAGAACCACACCCGGGACTAGCGGGAGGGCCAGGTACAATGAGCAGTTCTTC. It yields the protein CSARTTPGTSGRARYNEQFF.

This clonotype was seen a handful of times. The chain uses TRBV6-1 and TRBJ1-5; a possible D gene is TRBD1 (5 bases). Trimming stripped 5 bases from V and 6 bases from J, with 11 bases between. Looked up from germline, CDR1 is MNHNS and CDR2 is SASEGT. The CDR3 consists of 13 residues. The CDR3 DNA reads as TGTGCCAGCAGTAGCGGGGCCCCTCAGCCCCAGCATTTT. Its protein is CASSSGAPQPQHF.

The V gene is TRBV7-9, the J gene TRBJ2-3, with 7 bases fitting TRBD1. From germline, CDR1 is SEHNR and CDR2 FQNEAQ (reference sequence). V gave up 5 bases and J gave up 3 bases; unmatched junction bases: 11. The CDR3 has 16 amino acids. CDR3 nucleotides: TGTGCCAGCAGCACCCACAGGGGAGAGGGGACAGATACGCAGTATTTT. Amino acids: CASSTHRGEGTDTQYF. Full variable domain (remainder filled in from reference TRBV7-9 and TRBJ2-3): DTGVSQNPRHKITKRGQNVTFRCDPISEHNRLYWYRQTLGQGPEFLTYFQNEAQLEKSRLLSDRFSAERPKGSFSTLEIQRTEQGDSAMYLCASSTHRGEGTDTQYFGPGTRLTVL.

This clonotype appeared a few times. The chain uses TRBV2 and TRBJ1-1; D gene ambiguous. V gave up 0 bases and J gave up 6 bases, with 8 bases separating them. Per the germline V gene, CDR1 is SNHLY and CDR2 is FYNNEI. The length of the CDR3 is 13 residues. For the CDR3, the DNA is TGTGCCAGCAGTGAAGCGCTTGCCGCTGAAGCTTTCTTT. The encoded protein is CASSEALAAEAFF.

The sample holds a few counts of this clonotype. This chain connects TRBV20-1 to TRBJ2-3; 14 bases map to TRBD2. The CDR3 is made up of 15 amino acids. V lost 4 bases, J lost 4 bases, and 4 bases stayed unmatched. The germline V gene encodes CDR1 DFQATT and CDR2 SNEGSKA (reference sequence). Written as DNA, the CDR3 is TGCAGTGCTACGGGACTAGCGGGGGAGCCAGATACGCAGTATTTT. The encoded protein is CSATGLAGEPDTQYF.

The chain is built from TRBV7-2 and TRBJ2-7; D not resolved. Per the germline V gene, CDR1 is SGHTA and CDR2 is FQGNSA. V was shortened by 2 bases and J by 2 bases, with 16 bases between the two germline ends. The CDR3 extends over 16 amino acids. The CDR3 nucleotides are TGTGCCAGCAGCTTAACGGCCACGTCATCTCCCTACGAGCAGTACTTC. Translating gives CASSLTATSSPYEQYF.

Here the CDR3 DNA reads TGCAGCGTTGAATGGGGGAGGGACACTGAAGCTTTCTTT. This codes for CSVEWGRDTEAFF. The chain joins TRBV29-1 to TRBJ1-1, with D perhaps matching TRBD1 (5 bases). Germline CDR1 is SQVTM and CDR2 is ANQGSEA. The CDR3 consists of 13 residues. With 2 bases removed from V and 3 bases from J, the gap between germline ends came to 10 bases. Complete variable domain (other parts from reference TRBV29-1 and TRBJ1-1): SAVISQKPSRDICQRGTSLTIQCQVDSQVTMMFWYRQQPGQSLTLIATANQGSEATYESGFVIDKFPISRPNLTFSTLTVSNMSPEDSSIYLCSVEWGRDTEAFFGQGTRLTVV.

This clonotype was picked up a small number of times. The chain uses TRBV19 and TRBJ2-7; D is unresolved. V was shortened by 0 bases and J by 2 bases, with 11 bases between the two germline ends. The germline CDR1 and CDR2 sequences are LNHDA and SQIVND (reference sequence). CDR3 length equals 15 residues. The CDR3 nucleotides are TGTGCCAGTAGTATAGATCTCGGTGGGACCTACGAGCAGTACTTC. The encoded protein is CASSIDLGGTYEQYF.

This clonotype is medium-sized within its sample. This chain connects TRBV20-1 to TRBJ2-7, with 7 bases lining up with TRBD1. The V gene end was trimmed by 5 bases and the J gene end by 0 bases; junction bases not matched to a gene: 7. Germline CDR1 reads DFQATT; CDR2 reads SNEGSKA (reference sequence). The CDR3 has 14 amino acids. CDR3: CSAGSGTVSYEQYF. CDR3 nucleotides: TGCAGTGCTGGCTCCGGGACAGTCTCCTACGAGCAGTACTTC.

The table lists this clonotype with a count of one. DNA for the CDR3: TGTGCCAGTAGTATTGGCAGGGGCACCGGGGAGCTGTTTTTT. Amino acids: CASSIGRGTGELFF. The chain is built from TRBV19 and TRBJ2-2, with D perhaps matching TRBD1 (6 bases). V lost 3 bases to trimming and J lost 4 bases, with 9 bases between them. Germline V gives CDR1 LNHDA, CDR2 SQIVND (reference sequence). This CDR3 contains 14 residues.

By frequency in the sample, this clonotype is large (0.1 to 1%). The chain links TRBV5-1 to TRBJ1-2; D perhaps matches TRBD1 (6 bases). This CDR3 region has 13 residues. Per germline, CDR1 SGHRS and CDR2 YFSETQ. V dropped 4 bases and J dropped 4 bases, with 11 bases sitting between them. The CDR3 coding sequence is TGCGCCAGCAGCACGGGGGGGCCCTATGGCTACACCTTC. Its protein is CASSTGGPYGYTF.

This clonotype has more than one count but fewer than ten. J is TRBJ2-2 and V is TRBV6-5; 8 nucleotides match TRBD2. Germline-derived CDR1 and CDR2 are MNHEY and SVGAGI. There are 15 residues in the CDR3. Losses at the gene ends were 2 bases for V and 6 bases for J; bases not matched to a gene: 5. The CDR3 reads CASSYRAGAAGELFF. The CDR3 bases are TGTGCCAGCAGTTACCGAGCGGGAGCGGCCGGGGAGCTGTTTTTT.

The chain combines TRBV10-1 with TRBJ1-1; maybe TRBD1 (6 bases). Germline CDR1 and CDR2: WNHNN and SYGVQD (reference sequence). The CDR3 is 13 residues long. V lost 5 bases to trimming and J lost 10 bases, with 17 bases between them. The CDR3 loop reads CASSNSQGDRAFF. The CDR3 nucleotides are TGCGCCAGCAGTAACTCACAGGGCGATCGAGCTTTCTTT.

The chain employs TRBV6-4 and TRBJ2-3; 8 nucleotides match TRBD2. The CDR3 totals 16 residues. The germline V gene has CDR1 MRHNA and CDR2 SNTAGT. The J segment lost 0 bases and the V segment lost 8 bases, leaving 10 bases of the junction unmatched. CDR3 nucleotides: TGTGCCAGCCCAAGAGCGGCGGGAGGAAGCACAGATACGCAGTATTTT. Amino acid sequence: CASPRAAGGSTDTQYF.

The gene calls are TRBV9 and TRBJ2-3; 10 bases align to TRBD1. The CDR3 contains 15 residues. Germline trimming cut 0 bases from V and 4 bases from J; bases unmatched to any gene: 2. CDR1 and CDR2 (germline): SGDLS, YYNGEE. DNA for the CDR3: TGTGCCAGCAGCGTAGTGACAGGGGGCGCAGATACGCAGTATTTT. Its protein product is CASSVVTGGADTQYF.

The rearrangement uses TRBV19 and TRBJ2-3, with 7 bases lining up with TRBD2. CDR3 length: 14 residues. Germline loops: CDR1 LNHDA, CDR2 SQIVND (reference sequence). V was clipped by 11 bases and J by 1 base; unmatched bases: 9. The CDR3 loop reads CASSETSRTDTQYF. In DNA form, the CDR3 reads TGTGCCTCATCCGAGACTAGCCGCACAGATACGCAGTATTTT.

The sample holds one count of this clonotype. The chain combines TRBV20-1 with TRBJ1-5, with no clear D. Trimming pared 4 bases from V and 0 bases from J, leaving 10 bases between. This CDR3 spans 14 amino acids. The germline CDR1 and CDR2 sequences are DFQATT and SNEGSKA (reference sequence). CDR3 residues: CSATNWGSNQPQHF. The CDR3 DNA reads as TGCAGTGCTACAAACTGGGGTAGCAATCAGCCCCAGCATTTT.

The chain carries TRBV27 and TRBJ2-2; weak D call: TRBD2 (5 bases). The CDR3 length is 15 residues. V dropped 6 bases and J dropped 7 bases, with 18 bases sitting between them. Germline values: CDR1 MNHEY, CDR2 SMNVEV (reference sequence). The CDR3 sequence: CASSPRTGPFGELFF. CDR3 nucleotide sequence: TGTGCCAGCAGCCCCCGGACTGGGCCCTTCGGGGAGCTGTTTTTT.

The V gene is TRBV6-1, the J gene TRBJ1-1; the D is unclear. This CDR3 is built from 13 residues. V lost 3 bases, J lost 1 base, and 6 bases lay in between. Looked up from germline, CDR1 is MNHNS and CDR2 is SASEGT. CDR3 in amino acids: CASSEEGNTEAFF. CDR3 nucleotide sequence: TGTGCCAGCAGTGAGGAGGGGAACACTGAAGCTTTCTTT.

This clonotype was observed a single time. V and J are TRBV27 and TRBJ2-2, with D unclear. The germline V and J ends were trimmed by 5 bases and 1 base, with 8 bases remaining between them. The CDR3 extends over 14 amino acids. Germline lookup yields CDR1 MNHEY and CDR2 SMNVEV (reference sequence). The CDR3: CASSIQMNTGELFF. The CDR3 nucleotides are TGTGCCAGCAGTATACAGATGAACACCGGGGAGCTGTTTTTT.

This clonotype was seen only a few times. This sequence joins TRBV19 and TRBJ1-5; D ambiguous. The CDR3 length is 14 residues. V lost 4 bases to trimming and J lost 0 bases, with 7 bases between them. Per the germline V gene, CDR1 is LNHDA and CDR2 is SQIVND (reference sequence). Here the CDR3 DNA reads TGTGCCAGTAGTACAGGTTTTAGCAATCAGCCCCAGCATTTT. Protein product: CASSTGFSNQPQHF. The full variable domain, with the rest looked up from reference TRBV19 and TRBJ1-5, is DGGITQSPKYLFRKEGQNVTLSCEQNLNHDAMYWYRQDPGQGLRLIYYSQIVNDFQKGDIAEGYSVSREKKESFPLTVTSAQKNPTAFYLCASSTGFSNQPQHFGDGTRLSIL.

The chain links TRBV27 to TRBJ1-1, with D possibly TRBD1 on 5 matching bases. Trimming removed 6 bases at V and 4 bases at J, with 21 bases between. In germline, CDR1 is MNHEY, CDR2 SMNVEV (reference sequence). CDR3 size: 16 residues. The CDR3 loop is CASSPSLTAGATEAFF. The DNA of the CDR3 is TGTGCCAGCAGCCCCTCTTTGACAGCGGGCGCCACTGAAGCTTTCTTT.

The chain combines TRBV7-2 with TRBJ1-1; D is ambiguous. V dropped 5 bases and J dropped 1 base, with 11 bases sitting between them. Germline V CDR1 and CDR2: SGHTA, FQGNSA. The CDR3 contains 14 residues. The chain's CDR3 is CASSPDRENTEAFF. CDR3 DNA: TGTGCCAGCAGCCCGGACCGAGAGAACACTGAAGCTTTCTTT.